A single TCR beta chain is shown here with its context. The DNA has a base that is unclear or was not read; X is used for its residue. The record originates from a study of preoperative IRX-2 immunotherapy in early breast cancer. The treatment is: preoperative locoregional IRX-2 cytokine immunotherapy. This phase Ib study tested locoregional IRX-2 cytokine immunotherapy given before surgery. Assay used: immunoSEQ multiplex PCR; TCRdb lists only in-frame clones, some missing. The sample records some 99,000 clones, around 86% being singletons. The specimen was tumor tissue, collected after IRX-2 immunotherapy. This TCR was sampled from a human donor with breast cancer.

The CDR3 region has the DNA TGCGCCAGCAGCTTGACSGACTCTGGAAACACCATATATTTT. It translates to CASSLXDSGNTIYF. From start to end, the CDR3 is CASSLTDSGNTIYF. The chain couples TRBV5-1 to TRBJ1-3; D remains unclear. This CDR3 has 14 residues. Per germline, CDR1 SGHRS and CDR2 YFSETQ. Deletions cut 1 base from V and 0 bases from J, with 5 bases between.